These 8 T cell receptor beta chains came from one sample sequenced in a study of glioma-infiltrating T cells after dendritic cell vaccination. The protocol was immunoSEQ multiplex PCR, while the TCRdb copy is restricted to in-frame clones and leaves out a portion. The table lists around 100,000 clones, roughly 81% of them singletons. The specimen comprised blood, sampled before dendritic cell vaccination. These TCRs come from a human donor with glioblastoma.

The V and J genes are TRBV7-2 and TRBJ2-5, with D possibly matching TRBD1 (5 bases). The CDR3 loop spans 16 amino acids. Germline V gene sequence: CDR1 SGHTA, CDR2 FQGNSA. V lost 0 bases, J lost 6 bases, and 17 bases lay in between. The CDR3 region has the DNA TGTGCCAGCAGCTTAGCGAACAGGCCGCCGTTGAAGACCCAGTACTTC. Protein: CASSLANRPPLKTQYF.

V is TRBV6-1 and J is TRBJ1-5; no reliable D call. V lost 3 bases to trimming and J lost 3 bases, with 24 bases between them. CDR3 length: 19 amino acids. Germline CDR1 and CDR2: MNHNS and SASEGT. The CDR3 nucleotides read TGTGCCAGCAGTGAGCCCCCTCCCCCACCCCGGAGGGACAATCAGCCCCAGCATTTT. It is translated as CASSEPPPPPRRDNQPQHF.

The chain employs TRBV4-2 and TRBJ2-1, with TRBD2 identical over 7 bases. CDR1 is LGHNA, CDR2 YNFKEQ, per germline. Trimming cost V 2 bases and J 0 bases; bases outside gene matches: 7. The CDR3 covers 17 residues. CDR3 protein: CASSQRSSGASYNEQFF. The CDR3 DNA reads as TGTGCCAGCAGCCAAAGGTCTAGCGGTGCCTCCTACAATGAGCAGTTCTTC.

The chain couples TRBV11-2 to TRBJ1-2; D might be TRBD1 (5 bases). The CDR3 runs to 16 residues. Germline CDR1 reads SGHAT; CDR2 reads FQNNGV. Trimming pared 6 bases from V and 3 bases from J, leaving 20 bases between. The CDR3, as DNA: TGTGCCAGCAGATCAGCTTATCGGGGGAACTACTATGGCTACACCTTC. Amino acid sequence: CASRSAYRGNYYGYTF.

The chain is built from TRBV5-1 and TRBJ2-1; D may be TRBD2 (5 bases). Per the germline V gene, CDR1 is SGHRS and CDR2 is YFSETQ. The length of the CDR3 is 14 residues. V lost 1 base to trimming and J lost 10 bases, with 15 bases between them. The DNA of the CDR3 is TGCGCCAGCAGCTTGATCGCATCCCGGAGGGAGCAGTTCTTC. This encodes CASSLIASRREQFF. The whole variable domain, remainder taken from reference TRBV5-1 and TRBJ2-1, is KAGVTQTPRYLIKTRGQQVTLSCSPISGHRSVSWYQQTPGQGLQFLFEYFSETQRNKGNFPGRFSGRQFSNSRSEMNVSTLELGDSALYLCASSLIASRREQFFGPGTRLTVL.

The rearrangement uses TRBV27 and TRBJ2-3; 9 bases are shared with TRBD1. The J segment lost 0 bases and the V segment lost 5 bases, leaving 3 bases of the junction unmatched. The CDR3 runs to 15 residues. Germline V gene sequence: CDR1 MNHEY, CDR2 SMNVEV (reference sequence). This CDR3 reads CASSKQGASTDTQYF. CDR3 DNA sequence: TGTGCCAGCAGTAAACAGGGGGCAAGCACAGATACGCAGTATTTT.

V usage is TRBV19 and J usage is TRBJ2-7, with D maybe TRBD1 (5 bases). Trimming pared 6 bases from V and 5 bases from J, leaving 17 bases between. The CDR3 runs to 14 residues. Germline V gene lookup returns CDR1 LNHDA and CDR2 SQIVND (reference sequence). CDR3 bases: TGTGCCAGTAGCAGCACAGGACATAACCACGAGCAGTACTTC. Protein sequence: CASSSTGHNHEQYF.

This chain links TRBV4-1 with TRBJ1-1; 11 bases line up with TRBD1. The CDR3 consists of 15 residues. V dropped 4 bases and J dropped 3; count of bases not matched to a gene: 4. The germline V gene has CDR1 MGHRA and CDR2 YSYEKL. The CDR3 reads CASSPRGQGDTEAFF. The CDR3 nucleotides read TGCGCCAGCAGCCCCAGGGGACAGGGGGACACTGAAGCTTTCTTT.